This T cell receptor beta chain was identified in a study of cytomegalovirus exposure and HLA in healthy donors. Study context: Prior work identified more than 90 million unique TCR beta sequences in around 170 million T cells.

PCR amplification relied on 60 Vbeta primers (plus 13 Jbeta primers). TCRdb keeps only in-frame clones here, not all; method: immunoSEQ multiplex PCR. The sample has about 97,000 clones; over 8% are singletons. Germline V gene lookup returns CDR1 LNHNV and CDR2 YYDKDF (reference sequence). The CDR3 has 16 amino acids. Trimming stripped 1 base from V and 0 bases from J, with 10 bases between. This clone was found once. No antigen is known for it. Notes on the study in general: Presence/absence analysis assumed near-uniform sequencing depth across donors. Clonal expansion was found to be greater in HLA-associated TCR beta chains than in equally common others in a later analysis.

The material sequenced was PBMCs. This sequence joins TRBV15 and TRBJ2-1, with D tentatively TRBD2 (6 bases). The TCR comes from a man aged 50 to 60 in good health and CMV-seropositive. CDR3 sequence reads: CATSRAPGSSYNEQFF. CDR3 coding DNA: TGTGCCACCAGCAGAGCCCCCGGGAGCTCCTACAATGAGCAGTTCTTC.